This T cell receptor (beta chain) was documented in a study of CD8 T cells in Susac syndrome (dated by TCRdb to the late 2010s). Study-wide context: Whether CD8+ T cell activation and differentiation in Susac syndrome was antigen driven was tested using repertoire sequencing. Clonality of the CD8+ T cell repertoire was compared between roughly eleven healthy donors, 14 Susac syndrome patients and fewer than 16 multiple sclerosis patients.

V lost 3 bases and J lost 7 bases, and the count of bases not matched to a germline gene is 6. The CDR3 sequence holds 14 residues, the cysteine and phenylalanine included. The CDR3 DNA has 42 bases and is translated from base 1. Based on the germline V gene, the CDR1 and CDR2 sequences are SGHTA and FQGNSA. Summary of the overall study and its limitations: The TCR sequencing and HLA analysis was acknowledged to have included a relatively small number of individuals.

Comments on this clonotype: Its antigen remains unidentified. No much larger clone exists at a distance of one base, and base qualities are not known.

RNA was extracted using the RNeasy kit, and about 0.45 to 1 ug of the RNA was reverse transcribed with random hexamers. TCR beta CDR3 regions were amplified with the immunoSEQ multiplex PCR assay covering 54 Vbeta and 13 Jbeta segments. PCR amplification bias was corrected by using a synthetic template baseline for primer optimization and computational correction. On the study's bioinformatics: Reads were annotated to V, D and J genes per IMGT and analyzed with immunoSEQ Analyzer, keeping only productive sequences. To calculate clonality, Shannon entropy was normalized by log2 of the number of productive unique sequences and then subtracted from one. For each patient and control, public and private clones were evaluated among the 100 most prevalent clones. Clones were defined as Susac-specific if absent from the healthy and MS cohorts, from some 1,000 published viral clones and from other ImmuneACCESS disease sequences. TCRdb trimmed the raw reads at Q25, called clones with MiXCR and kept productive beta chains. Rows matching on CDR3 protein sequence are summarized as one entry with the most common DNA and genes. The V and J calls, along with clone size, are taken from TCRdb and not from the paper's own processing. The sample records about 120,000 distinct CDR3 sequences, under 95% of which are singletons. Of the sample, about 0.12% is held by the ten largest clones.

High-throughput TCR beta sequencing profiled peripheral blood CD8+ and CD4+ T cells from healthy donors, Susac syndrome patients and multiple sclerosis patients. The healthy donors served as controls matched for age and sex. Bulk CD8+ and CD4+ T cells were purified by magnetic negative isolation, while CD8+ TEMRA cells were enriched using FACS. Blood was drawn into EDTA tubes, processed within 24 hours, and PBMCs were isolated by density gradient centrifugation. PBMCs intended for TCR sequencing were cryopreserved in liquid nitrogen and thawed later in a water bath at 37 degrees C. Purity of sorted or isolated CD4+, CD8+ and CD8+ TEMRA cells was at least 90%.

Sequenced input: CD8+ T cells from PBMCs. This clonotype originated in a human donor in good health. This chain is built from TRBV7-2 and TRBJ2-7, and 10 junctional nucleotides match TRBD1. The DNA sequence is given as TGTGCCAGCAGCTTCGGACAGGGGGTATGGGAGCAGTACTTC. This yields the protein CASSFGQGVWEQYF. This CDR3, with the reference TRBV7-2 and TRBJ2-7 proteins standing in past its ends, gives the full variable domain GAGVSQSPSNKVTEKGKDVELRCDPISGHTALYWYRQSLGQGLEFLIYFQGNSAPDKSGLPSDRFSAERTGGSVSTLTIQRTQQEDSAVYLCASSFGQGVWEQYFGPGTRLTVT.